These 21 T cell receptor beta chains came from one sample sequenced in a study of identical twins. One entry per CDR3 protein, called by TCRdb with MiXCR from the 5' RACE reads. Here the sample spans about 200,000 distinct CDR3 sequences, 6% to 9% being singletons. The same specimen was also included in a second study, on yellow fever vaccine responses in identical twins.

Sequenced: memory (CD45RO+) T cells sorted from blood. The receptors shown here come from a woman under 30 in good health.

Ten or more counts support this clonotype. The chain uses TRBV5-1 and TRBJ2-1; 8 positions match TRBD2. The CDR3 has 17 amino acids. Trimming removed 1 base from V and 0 bases from J; junction bases left unmatched: 6. Germline-derived CDR1 and CDR2 are SGHRS and YFSETQ. CDR3 in DNA: TGCGCCAGCAGCTTGAGCGGGGGCCGTAGCTCCTACAATGAGCAGTTCTTC. It yields the protein CASSLSGGRSSYNEQFF.

The chain joins TRBV5-1 to TRBJ1-4, with 7 nucleotides matching TRBD1. The CDR3 has 14 residues. V trimming: 0 bases; J trimming: 8 bases; junction bases outside the gene matches: 4. In germline, CDR1 is SGHRS, CDR2 YFSETQ. The chain's CDR3 is CASSLEGGQEKLFF. In DNA form, the CDR3 reads TGCGCCAGCAGCTTGGAAGGGGGCCAAGAAAAACTGTTTTTT.

This clonotype was found a few times. The rearrangement uses TRBV27 and TRBJ2-7; 11 bases map to TRBD2. This CDR3 is built from 15 residues. Germline values: CDR1 MNHEY, CDR2 SMNVEV (reference sequence). V shed 5 bases and J 5 bases; nucleotides not matched to a gene: 8. This chain's CDR3 is CASSLISGGANEQYF. In DNA form, the CDR3 reads TGTGCCAGCAGTCTTATTAGCGGGGGGGCCAACGAGCAGTACTTC.

This chain connects TRBV5-5 to TRBJ2-7, with TRBD2 identical over 9 bases. Germline assignment: CDR1 SGHKS and CDR2 YYEKEE (reference sequence). The J segment lost 0 bases and the V segment lost 3 bases, leaving 4 bases of the junction unmatched. The CDR3 length is 15 residues. The CDR3 DNA sequence: TGTGCCAGCAGCTCCCTAGCGGGGTCCTCCTACGAGCAGTACTTC. Protein sequence: CASSSLAGSSYEQYF.

A few counts support this clonotype. The chain employs TRBV5-4 and TRBJ1-3, with D possibly TRBD1 on 6 matching bases. V gave up 2 bases and J gave up 4 bases, with 13 bases separating them. The CDR3 has 15 amino acids. Germline values: CDR1 SGHNT, CDR2 YYREEE (reference sequence). The CDR3: CASSFDQGQGNTIYF. The CDR3 DNA reads TGTGCCAGCAGCTTCGATCAGGGGCAAGGAAACACCATATATTTT.

This clonotype was recorded at least ten times. The chain joins TRBV5-1 to TRBJ2-2; 9 nucleotides match TRBD2. This CDR3 comprises 16 residues. J lost 2 bases, V lost 5 bases, and 7 bases had no gene match. The germline V gene encodes CDR1 SGHRS and CDR2 YFSETQ. This CDR3 reads CASRRLAGTNTGELFF. CDR3 DNA: TGCGCCAGCAGAAGGCTAGCGGGGACAAACACCGGGGAGCTGTTTTTT.

This clonotype showed up many times. J is TRBJ2-7 and V is TRBV6-1; 10 bases are a match to TRBD1. CDR1 and CDR2 from the germline V gene are MNHNS and SASEGT. V dropped 6 bases and J dropped 2; count of bases not matched to a gene: 10. The CDR3 runs to 16 residues. The CDR3 sequence: CASRNRDRGLTYEQYF. Written as DNA, the CDR3 is TGTGCCAGCAGGAACCGGGACAGGGGTTTGACCTACGAGCAGTACTTC.

This clonotype has more than one count but fewer than ten. J is TRBJ1-2 and V is TRBV11-1; tentative D call: TRBD1 (5 bases). The V end was cut by 3 bases, the J end by 2 bases, with 10 bases between. CDR1 is SGHAT and CDR2 is FQDESV in the germline V gene (reference sequence). This CDR3 region has 14 residues. CDR3 nucleotide sequence: TGTGCCAGCAGCTTCGGCCGGGGGAACTATGGCTACACCTTC. Translation: CASSFGRGNYGYTF.

This clonotype was picked up many times. The gene calls are TRBV12-3 or TRBV12-4 and TRBJ2-1; D not certain. Trimming left V 6 bases short and J 1 base short, with 13 bases between. The CDR3 consists of 15 residues. This CDR3 is CASSLPPGSYNEQFF. CDR3 nucleotide sequence: TGTGCCAGCAGCCTCCCCCCGGGTTCCTACAATGAGCAGTTCTTC.

Turning to this clonotype: A much larger clone lies a single base off, so this may be a read error. V is TRBV29-1 and J is TRBJ2-1; a weak D match, TRBD1 (5 bases). Germline V lookup: CDR1 SQVTM, CDR2 ANQGSEA. CDR3 length equals 13 residues. The CDR3 nucleotides read TGCAGTCCCTCCAGGGAAATTTCAGGCGGGCAGTTCTTC. As protein: CSPSREISGGQFF.

This clonotype appeared many times. V usage is TRBV12-3 or TRBV12-4 and J usage is TRBJ2-5; perhaps D is TRBD1 or TRBD2 (6 bases each). Trimming removed 6 bases at V and 2 bases at J, with 16 bases between. This CDR3 contains 15 residues. The CDR3 region is CASSPTVGGQETQYF. DNA for the CDR3: TGTGCCAGCAGCCCGACAGTAGGGGGGCAAGAGACCCAGTACTTC.

The V and J genes are TRBV5-1 and TRBJ2-7; 10 bases map to TRBD1. The length of the CDR3 is 15 residues. V shed 0 bases and J 6 bases; nucleotides not matched to a gene: 6. Germline lookup yields CDR1 SGHRS and CDR2 YFSETQ. The CDR3 region is CASSLEAGQGPEQYF. In DNA form, the CDR3 reads TGCGCCAGCAGCTTGGAAGCGGGACAGGGGCCCGAGCAGTACTTC.

This clonotype was counted many times. V is TRBV24-1 and J is TRBJ2-5, with 11 bases lining up with TRBD1. Losses at the gene ends were 4 bases for V and 3 bases for J; bases not matched to a gene: 9. The germline V gene encodes CDR1 KGHDR and CDR2 SFDVKD. The CDR3 length is 17 residues. CDR3 sequence: CATSEPGQGAPEETQYF. As DNA, the CDR3 is TGTGCCACCAGTGAACCCGGACAGGGGGCGCCGGAAGAGACCCAGTACTTC.

This clonotype has a count of ten or more. V usage is TRBV24-1 and J usage is TRBJ2-1; weak D call: TRBD2 (6 bases). V was clipped by 0 bases and J by 9 bases, with 8 bases between them. There are 13 residues in the CDR3. CDR1 and CDR2 (germline): KGHDR, SFDVKD. The CDR3 region is CATSDLGGIEQFF. The CDR3 bases are TGTGCCACCAGTGATTTGGGAGGGATTGAGCAGTTCTTC.

The rearrangement joins TRBV20-1 to TRBJ2-2, with 9 bases matching TRBD1. V was pared by 4 bases and J by 3 bases, with 6 bases of the junction left unmatched. Germline values: CDR1 DFQATT, CDR2 SNEGSKA (reference sequence). The CDR3 has 15 amino acids. In DNA, the CDR3 is TGCAGTGCTAAACAGGGGGCGGTGTACACCGGGGAGCTGTTTTTT. Translation gives CSAKQGAVYTGELFF.

The chain combines TRBV6-1 with TRBJ2-3, with TRBD1 identical over 9 bases. The trim removed 6 bases at V and 0 bases at J, leaving 7 bases unmatched. This CDR3 contains 16 residues. Germline V gene data show CDR1 as MNHNS and CDR2 as SASEGT. In DNA, the CDR3 is TGTGCCAGCAGCTCCGGGACAGGGTTGAGCACAGATACGCAGTATTTT. This translates into CASSSGTGLSTDTQYF.

The rearrangement uses TRBV10-3 and TRBJ2-5; 11 bases match TRBD2. J gave up 4 bases and V 4 bases, and 5 bases lay outside the gene matches. The CDR3 has 15 residues. Germline loops: CDR1 ENHRY, CDR2 SYGVKD. CDR3: CAISGSSGGRETQYF. DNA of the CDR3: TGTGCCATCAGTGGGTCTAGCGGGGGGAGAGAGACCCAGTACTTC.

The V call is TRBV5-1, the J call TRBJ2-3; TRBD2 is a possible D gene (7 bases). V gave up 5 bases and J gave up 4 bases, with 14 bases separating them. The germline V gene encodes CDR1 SGHRS and CDR2 YFSETQ. The CDR3 totals 14 residues. CDR3 protein: CASSRGAQADTQYF. The CDR3 DNA sequence: TGCGCCAGCAGTCGGGGGGCGCAGGCAGATACGCAGTATTTT.

J is TRBJ2-7 and V is TRBV12-3 or TRBV12-4; perhaps TRBD2 as D (6 bases). The CDR3 has 15 residues. V lost 2 bases and J lost 2, with 13 bases in between. CDR3 sequence: CASSLLGRFAYEQYF. In nucleotides, the CDR3 is TGTGCCAGCAGTTTACTTGGGAGGTTCGCCTACGAGCAGTACTTC.

This clonotype appeared a few times. The chain combines TRBV6-6 with TRBJ2-5; no reliable D call. The V and J ends lost 7 bases and 0 bases respectively, with 6 bases between them. The CDR3 runs to 12 residues. The germline CDR1 and CDR2 sequences are MNHNY and SVGAGI (reference sequence). CDR3 bases: TGTGCCAGCACGGACCACCAAGAGACCCAGTACTTC. Protein: CASTDHQETQYF.

This clonotype came up many times. The chain is built from TRBV25-1 and TRBJ2-1; the D gene could be TRBD1 or TRBD2 (5 bases each). In germline, CDR1 is MGHDK, CDR2 SYGVNS. This CDR3 region has 15 residues. V lost 4 bases, J lost 5 bases, and 15 bases lay in between. CDR3 sequence: CASSVGVNSNNEQFF. CDR3 DNA: TGTGCCAGCAGTGTGGGGGTAAACTCAAACAATGAGCAGTTCTTC.